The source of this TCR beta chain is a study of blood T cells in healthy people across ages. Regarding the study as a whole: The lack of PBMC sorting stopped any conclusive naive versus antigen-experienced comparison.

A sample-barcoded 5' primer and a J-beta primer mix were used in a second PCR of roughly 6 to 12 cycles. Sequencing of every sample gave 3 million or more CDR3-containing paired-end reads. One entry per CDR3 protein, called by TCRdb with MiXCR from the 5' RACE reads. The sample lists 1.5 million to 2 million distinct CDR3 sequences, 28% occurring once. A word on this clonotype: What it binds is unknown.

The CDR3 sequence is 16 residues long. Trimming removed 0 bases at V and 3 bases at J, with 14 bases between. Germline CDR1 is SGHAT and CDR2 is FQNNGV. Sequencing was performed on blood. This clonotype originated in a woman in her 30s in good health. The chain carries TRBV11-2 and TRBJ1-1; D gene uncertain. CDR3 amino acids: CASSLDRETADTEAFF. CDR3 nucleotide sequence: TGTGCCAGCAGCTTAGACCGCGAAACAGCGGACACTGAAGCTTTCTTT.